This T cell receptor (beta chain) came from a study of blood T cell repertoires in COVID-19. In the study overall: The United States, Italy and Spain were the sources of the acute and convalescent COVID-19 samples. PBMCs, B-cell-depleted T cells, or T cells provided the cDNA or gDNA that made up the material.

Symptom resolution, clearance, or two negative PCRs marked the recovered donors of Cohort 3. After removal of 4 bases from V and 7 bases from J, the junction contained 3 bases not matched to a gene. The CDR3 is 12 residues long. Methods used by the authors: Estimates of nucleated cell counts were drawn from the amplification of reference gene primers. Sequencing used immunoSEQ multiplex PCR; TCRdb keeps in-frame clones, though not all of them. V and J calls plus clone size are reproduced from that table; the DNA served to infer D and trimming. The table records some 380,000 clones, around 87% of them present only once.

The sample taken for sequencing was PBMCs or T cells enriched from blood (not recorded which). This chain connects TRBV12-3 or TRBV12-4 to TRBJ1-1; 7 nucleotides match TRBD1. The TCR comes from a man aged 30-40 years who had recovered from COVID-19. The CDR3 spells CASSWDSFEAFF. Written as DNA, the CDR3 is TGTGCCAGCAGTTGGGACAGTTTTGAAGCTTTCTTT.